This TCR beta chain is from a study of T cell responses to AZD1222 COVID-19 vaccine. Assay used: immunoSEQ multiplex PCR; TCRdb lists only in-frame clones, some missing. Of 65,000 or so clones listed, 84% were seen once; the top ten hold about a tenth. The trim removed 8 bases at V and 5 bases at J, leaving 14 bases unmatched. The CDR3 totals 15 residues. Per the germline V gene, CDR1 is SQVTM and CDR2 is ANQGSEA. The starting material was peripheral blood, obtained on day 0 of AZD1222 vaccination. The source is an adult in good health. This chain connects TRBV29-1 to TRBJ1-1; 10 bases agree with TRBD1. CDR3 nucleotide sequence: TGCAGCTCGGCGGGGCCACGGACAGGGGGAACTGAAGCTTTCTTT. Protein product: CSSAGPRTGGTEAFF. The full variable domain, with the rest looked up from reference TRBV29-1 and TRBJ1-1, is SAVISQKPSRDICQRGTSLTIQCQVDSQVTMMFWYRQQPGQSLTLIATANQGSEATYESGFVIDKFPISRPNLTFSTLTVSNMSPEDSSIYLCSSAGPRTGGTEAFFGQGTRLTVV.